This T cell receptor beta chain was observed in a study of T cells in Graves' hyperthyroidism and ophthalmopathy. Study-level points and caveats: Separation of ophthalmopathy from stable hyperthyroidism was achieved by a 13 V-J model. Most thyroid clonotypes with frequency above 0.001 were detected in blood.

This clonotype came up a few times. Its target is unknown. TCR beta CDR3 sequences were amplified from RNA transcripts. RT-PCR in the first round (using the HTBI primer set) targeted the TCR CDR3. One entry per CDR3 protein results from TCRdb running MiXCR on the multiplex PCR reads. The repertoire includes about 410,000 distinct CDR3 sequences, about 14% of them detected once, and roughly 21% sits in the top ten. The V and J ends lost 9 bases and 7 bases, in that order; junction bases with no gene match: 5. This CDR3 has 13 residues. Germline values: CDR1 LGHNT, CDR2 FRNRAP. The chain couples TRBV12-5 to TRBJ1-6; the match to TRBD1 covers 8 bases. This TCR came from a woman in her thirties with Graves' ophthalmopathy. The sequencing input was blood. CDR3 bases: TGTGCTAGCAACAGGGGGGCAAATTCACCCCTCCACTTT. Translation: CASNRGANSPLHF.